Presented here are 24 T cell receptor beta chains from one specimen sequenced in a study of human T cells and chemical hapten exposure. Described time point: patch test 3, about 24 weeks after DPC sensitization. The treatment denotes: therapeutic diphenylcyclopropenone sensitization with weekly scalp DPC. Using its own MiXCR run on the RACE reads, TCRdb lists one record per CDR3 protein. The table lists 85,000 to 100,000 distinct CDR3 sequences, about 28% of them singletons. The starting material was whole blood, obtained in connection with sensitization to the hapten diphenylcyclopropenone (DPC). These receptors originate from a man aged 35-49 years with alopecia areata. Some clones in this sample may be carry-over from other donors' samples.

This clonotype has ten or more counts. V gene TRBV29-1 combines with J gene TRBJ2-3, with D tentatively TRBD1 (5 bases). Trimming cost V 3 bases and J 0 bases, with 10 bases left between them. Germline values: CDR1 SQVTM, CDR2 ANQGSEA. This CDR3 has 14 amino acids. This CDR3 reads CSVDPQASTDTQYF. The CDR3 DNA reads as TGCAGCGTTGACCCACAGGCTAGCACAGATACGCAGTATTTT.

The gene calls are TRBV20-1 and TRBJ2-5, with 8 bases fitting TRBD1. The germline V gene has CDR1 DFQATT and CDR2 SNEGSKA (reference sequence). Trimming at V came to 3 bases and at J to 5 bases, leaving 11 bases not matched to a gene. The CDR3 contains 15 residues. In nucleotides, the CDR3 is TGCAGTGCTAGTTCGACAGGGGCCCTCGATGAGACCCAGTACTTC. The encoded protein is CSASSTGALDETQYF.

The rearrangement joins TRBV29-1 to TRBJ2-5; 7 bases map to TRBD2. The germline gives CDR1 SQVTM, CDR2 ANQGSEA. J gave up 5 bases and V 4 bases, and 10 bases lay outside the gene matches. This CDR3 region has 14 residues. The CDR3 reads CSVGPSGVGETQYF. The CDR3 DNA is TGCAGCGTTGGCCCGAGCGGGGTCGGGGAGACCCAGTACTTC.

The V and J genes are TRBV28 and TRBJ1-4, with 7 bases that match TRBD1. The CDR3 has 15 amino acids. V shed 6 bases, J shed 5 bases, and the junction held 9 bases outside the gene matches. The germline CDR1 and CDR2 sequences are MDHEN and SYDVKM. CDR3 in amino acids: CASRTTGTVNEKLFF. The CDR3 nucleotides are TGTGCCAGCAGGACAACCGGGACAGTGAATGAAAAACTGTTTTTT.

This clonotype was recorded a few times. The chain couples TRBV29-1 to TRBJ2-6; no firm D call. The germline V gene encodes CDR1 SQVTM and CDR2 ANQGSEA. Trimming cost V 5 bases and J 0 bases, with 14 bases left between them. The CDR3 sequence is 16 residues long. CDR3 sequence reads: CSVYPHVSSGANVLTF. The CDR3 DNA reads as TGCAGCGTTTATCCCCATGTAAGCTCTGGGGCCAACGTCCTGACTTTC.

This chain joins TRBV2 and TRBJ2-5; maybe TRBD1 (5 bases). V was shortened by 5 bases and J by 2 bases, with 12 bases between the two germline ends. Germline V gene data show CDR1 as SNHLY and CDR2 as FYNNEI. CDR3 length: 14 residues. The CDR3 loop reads CASSSETAQETQYF. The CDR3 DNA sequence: TGTGCCAGCAGTTCCGAGACAGCGCAAGAGACCCAGTACTTC.

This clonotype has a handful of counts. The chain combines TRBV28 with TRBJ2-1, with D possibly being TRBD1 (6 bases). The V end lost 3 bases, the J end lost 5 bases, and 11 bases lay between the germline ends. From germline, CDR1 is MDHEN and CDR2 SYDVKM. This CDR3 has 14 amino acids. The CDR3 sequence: CASSFGRGNNEQFF. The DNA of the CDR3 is TGTGCCAGCAGTTTTGGCAGGGGTAACAATGAGCAGTTCTTC.

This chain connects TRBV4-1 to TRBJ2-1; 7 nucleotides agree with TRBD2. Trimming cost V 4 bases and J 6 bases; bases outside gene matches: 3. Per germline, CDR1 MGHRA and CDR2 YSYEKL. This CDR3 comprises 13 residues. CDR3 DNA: TGCGCCAGCAGCCTGTCTAGCGGCAATGAGCAGTTCTTC. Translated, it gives CASSLSSGNEQFF.

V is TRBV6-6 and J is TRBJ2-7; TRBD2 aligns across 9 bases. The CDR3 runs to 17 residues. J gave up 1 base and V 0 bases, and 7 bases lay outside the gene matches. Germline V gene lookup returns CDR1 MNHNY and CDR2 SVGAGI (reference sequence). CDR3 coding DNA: TGTGCCAGCAGTTACTCGAATCGGCTAGCGGGGTCCTACGAGCAGTACTTC. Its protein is CASSYSNRLAGSYEQYF.

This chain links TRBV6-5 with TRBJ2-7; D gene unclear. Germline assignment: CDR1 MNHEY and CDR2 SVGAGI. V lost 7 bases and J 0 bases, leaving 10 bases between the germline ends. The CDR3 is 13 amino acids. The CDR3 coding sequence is TGTGCCAGCATGAGAGCGAGCTCCTACGAGCAGTACTTC. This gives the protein CASMRASSYEQYF.

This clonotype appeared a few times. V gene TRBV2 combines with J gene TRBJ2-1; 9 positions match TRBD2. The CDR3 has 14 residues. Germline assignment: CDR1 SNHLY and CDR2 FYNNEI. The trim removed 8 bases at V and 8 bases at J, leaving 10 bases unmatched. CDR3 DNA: TGTGCCAGCCTGGTGACTCGCGGGAGGGATGAGCAGTTCTTC. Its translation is CASLVTRGRDEQFF. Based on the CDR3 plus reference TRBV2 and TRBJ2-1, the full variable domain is EPEVTQTPSHQVTQMGQEVILRCVPISNHLYFYWYRQILGQKVEFLVSFYNNEISEKSEIFDDQFSVERPDGSNFTLKIRSTKLEDSAMYFCASLVTRGRDEQFFGPGTRLTVL.

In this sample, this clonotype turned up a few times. In nucleotides, the CDR3 is TGTGCCAGCAGTGCTAGCGGGAGGGGTGAGCAGTTCTTC. It encodes CASSASGRGEQFF. The genes are TRBV25-1 and TRBJ2-1; TRBD2 matches 12 bases. V trimming: 4 bases; J trimming: 9 bases; junction bases outside the gene matches: 1. The CDR3 totals 13 residues. CDR1 and CDR2 from the germline V gene are MGHDK and SYGVNS.

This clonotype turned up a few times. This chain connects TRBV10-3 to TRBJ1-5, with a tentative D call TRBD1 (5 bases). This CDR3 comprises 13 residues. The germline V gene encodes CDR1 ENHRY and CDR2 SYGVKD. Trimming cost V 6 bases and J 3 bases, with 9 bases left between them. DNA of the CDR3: TGTGCCATCAGCGACAGTTTCAATCAGCCCCAGCATTTT. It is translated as CAISDSFNQPQHF.

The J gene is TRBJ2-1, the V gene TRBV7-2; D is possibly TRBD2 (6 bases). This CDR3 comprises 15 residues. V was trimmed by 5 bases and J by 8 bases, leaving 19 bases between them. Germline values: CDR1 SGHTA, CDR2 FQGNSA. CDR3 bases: TGTGCCAGCAGCATCCGGGACTCCGCGACCGATGAGCAGTTCTTC. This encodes CASSIRDSATDEQFF.

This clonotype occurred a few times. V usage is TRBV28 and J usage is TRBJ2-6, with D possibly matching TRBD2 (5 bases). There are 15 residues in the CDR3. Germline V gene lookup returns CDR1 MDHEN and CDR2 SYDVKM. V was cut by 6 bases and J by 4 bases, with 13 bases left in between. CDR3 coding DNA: TGTGCCAGCAGACCTGAGGGTACAGGGGCCAACGTCCTGACTTTC. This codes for CASRPEGTGANVLTF. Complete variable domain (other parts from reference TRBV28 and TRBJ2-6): DVKVTQSSRYLVKRTGEKVFLECVQDMDHENMFWYRQDPGLGLRLIYFSYDVKMKEKGDIPEGYSVSREKKERFSLILESASTNQTSMYLCASRPEGTGANVLTFGAGSRLTVL.

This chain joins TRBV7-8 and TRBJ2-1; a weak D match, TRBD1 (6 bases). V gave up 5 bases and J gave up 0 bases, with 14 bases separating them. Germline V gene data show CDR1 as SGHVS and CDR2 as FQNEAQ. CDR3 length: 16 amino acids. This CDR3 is CASSQGQSSSYNEQFF. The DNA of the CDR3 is TGTGCCAGCAGCCAGGGGCAGAGCAGCTCCTACAATGAGCAGTTCTTC.

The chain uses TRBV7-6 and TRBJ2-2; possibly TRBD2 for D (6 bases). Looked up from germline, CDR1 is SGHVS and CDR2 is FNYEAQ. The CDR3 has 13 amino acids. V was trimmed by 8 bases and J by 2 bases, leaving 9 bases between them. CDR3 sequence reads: CASARGNTGELFF. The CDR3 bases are TGTGCCAGCGCGCGGGGTAACACCGGGGAGCTGTTTTTT.

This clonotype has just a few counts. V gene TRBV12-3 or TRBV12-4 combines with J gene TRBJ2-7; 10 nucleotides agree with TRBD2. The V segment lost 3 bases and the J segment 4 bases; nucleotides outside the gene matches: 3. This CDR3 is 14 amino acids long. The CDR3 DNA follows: TGTGCCAGCAGTTTCCTAGCGGGAGTGTACGAGCAGTACTTC. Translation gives CASSFLAGVYEQYF.

Here the CDR3 reads CASSQVQYNGELFF. The CDR3 bases are TGTGCCAGCAGCCAAGTCCAATATAACGGGGAGCTGTTTTTT. The chain recombines TRBV14 with TRBJ2-2; D gene unclear. This CDR3 spans 14 amino acids. Germline V gene data show CDR1 as SGHDN and CDR2 as FVKESK. Between the trimmed V and J ends, which lost 1 base and 7 bases, there was a span of 10 bases. The full variable domain, rest sourced from reference TRBV14 and TRBJ2-2, is EAGVTQFPSHSVIEKGQTVTLRCDPISGHDNLYWYRRVMGKEIKFLLHFVKESKQDESGMPNNRFLAERTGGTYSTLKVQPAELEDSGVYFCASSQVQYNGELFFGEGSRLTVL.

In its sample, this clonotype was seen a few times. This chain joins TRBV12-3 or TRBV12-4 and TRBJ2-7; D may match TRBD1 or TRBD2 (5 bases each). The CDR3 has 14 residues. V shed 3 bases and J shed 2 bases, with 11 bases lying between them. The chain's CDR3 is CASSLGTVTYEQYF. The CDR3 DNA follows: TGTGCCAGCAGTTTGGGGACGGTCACCTACGAGCAGTACTTC.

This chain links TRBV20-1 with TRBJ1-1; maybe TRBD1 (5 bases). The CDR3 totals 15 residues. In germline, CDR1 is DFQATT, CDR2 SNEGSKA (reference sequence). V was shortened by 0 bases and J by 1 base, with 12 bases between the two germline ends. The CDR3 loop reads CSARDTRAENTEAFF. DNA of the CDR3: TGCAGTGCTAGAGATACCAGGGCCGAGAACACTGAAGCTTTCTTT.

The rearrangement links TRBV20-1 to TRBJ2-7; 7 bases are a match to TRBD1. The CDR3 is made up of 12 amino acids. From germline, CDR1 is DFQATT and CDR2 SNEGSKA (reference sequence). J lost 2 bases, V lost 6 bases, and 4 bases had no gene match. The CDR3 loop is CSAQGQTYEQYF. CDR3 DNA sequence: TGCAGTGCACAGGGACAGACCTACGAGCAGTACTTC.

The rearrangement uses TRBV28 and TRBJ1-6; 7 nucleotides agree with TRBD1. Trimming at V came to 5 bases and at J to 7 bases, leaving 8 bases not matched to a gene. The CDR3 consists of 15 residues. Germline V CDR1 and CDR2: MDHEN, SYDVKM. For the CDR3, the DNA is TGTGCCAGCAGTCCGGCGGGACAGAGGAATTCACCCCTCCACTTT. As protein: CASSPAGQRNSPLHF. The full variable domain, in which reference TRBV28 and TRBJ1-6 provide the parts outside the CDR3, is DVKVTQSSRYLVKRTGEKVFLECVQDMDHENMFWYRQDPGLGLRLIYFSYDVKMKEKGDIPEGYSVSREKKERFSLILESASTNQTSMYLCASSPAGQRNSPLHFGNGTRLTVT.

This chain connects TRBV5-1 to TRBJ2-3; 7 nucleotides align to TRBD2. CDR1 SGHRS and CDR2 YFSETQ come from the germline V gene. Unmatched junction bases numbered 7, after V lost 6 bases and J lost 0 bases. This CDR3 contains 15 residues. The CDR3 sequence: CASNRLAASTDTQYF. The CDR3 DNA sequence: TGCGCCAGCAATAGACTAGCTGCTAGCACAGATACGCAGTATTTT.